One TCR beta chain is described in this entry. The antigen remains unidentified. Repertoires were generated with immunoSEQ multiplex PCR, while TCRdb's copy carries only in-frame clones and drops some. Of 1,100,000 or so clones listed, about 80% are singletons. V was clipped by 5 bases and J by 3 bases, with 23 bases between them. The CDR3 runs 17 residues. Germline loops: CDR1 MDHEN, CDR2 SYDVKM. The data were taken from a study of shared clonotypes between healthy human individuals. Turning to the study itself: The study used three CD4 naive, three CD4 memory, two CD8 naive and one CD8 memory plate per donor. Findings and limits, study-wide: Larger estimated richness was generally seen in naive subsets than in memory subsets.

Sequenced material: memory CD4+ T cells from PBMCs. Sample subset: CD45RA-negative fraction. The clonotype originates from a man aged 18-30 years in good health. Some clones in this sample may be carry-over from other donors' samples. The rearrangement uses TRBV28 and TRBJ2-7, with no clear D. The CDR3 DNA follows: TGTGCCAGCAGTCCCCCTGCTGGGATATTAAGAGGCTACGAGCAGTACTTC. It translates to CASSPPAGILRGYEQYF.